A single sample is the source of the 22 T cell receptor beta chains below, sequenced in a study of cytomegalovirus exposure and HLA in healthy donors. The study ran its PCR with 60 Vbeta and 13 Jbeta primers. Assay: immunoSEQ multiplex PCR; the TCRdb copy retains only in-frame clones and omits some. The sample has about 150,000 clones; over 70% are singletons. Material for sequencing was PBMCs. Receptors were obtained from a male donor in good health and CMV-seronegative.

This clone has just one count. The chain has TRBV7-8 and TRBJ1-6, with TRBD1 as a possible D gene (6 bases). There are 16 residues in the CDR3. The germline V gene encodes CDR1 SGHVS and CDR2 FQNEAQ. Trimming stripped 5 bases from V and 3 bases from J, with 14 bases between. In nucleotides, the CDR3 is TGTGCCAGCAGCGCCTTTGAAGGGGGCTATAATTCACCCCTCCACTTT. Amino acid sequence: CASSAFEGGYNSPLHF.

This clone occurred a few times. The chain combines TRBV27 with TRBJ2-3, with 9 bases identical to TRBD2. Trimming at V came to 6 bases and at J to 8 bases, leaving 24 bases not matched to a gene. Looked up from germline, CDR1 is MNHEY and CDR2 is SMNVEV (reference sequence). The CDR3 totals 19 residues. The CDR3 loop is CASRNIAGALAGRLSTQYF. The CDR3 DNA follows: TGTGCCAGCAGAAATATAGCGGGAGCTCTAGCCGGACGGCTTAGTACGCAGTATTTT.

In DNA, the CDR3 is TGTGCCAGCAGCGATACAGGGTTTAACGAGCAGTACTTC. Its protein is CASSDTGFNEQYF. The chain recombines TRBV5-6 with TRBJ2-7; a weak D match, TRBD1 (6 bases). Germline loops: CDR1 SGHDT, CDR2 YYEEEE. V lost 4 bases and J 5 bases, leaving 13 bases between the germline ends. This CDR3 comprises 13 residues. Full variable domain (rest looked up from reference TRBV5-6 and TRBJ2-7): DAGVTQSPTHLIKTRGQQVTLRCSPKSGHDTVSWYQQALGQGPQFIFQYYEEEERQRGNFPDRFSGHQFPNYSSELNVNALLLGDSALYLCASSDTGFNEQYFGPGTRLTVT.

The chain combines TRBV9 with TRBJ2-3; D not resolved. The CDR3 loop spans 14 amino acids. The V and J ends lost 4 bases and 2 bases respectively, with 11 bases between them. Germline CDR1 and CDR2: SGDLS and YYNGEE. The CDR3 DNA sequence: TGTGCCAGCAGCAGAGAGCCCCACACAGATACGCAGTATTTT. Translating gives CASSREPHTDTQYF.

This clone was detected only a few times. The CDR3 region has the DNA TGCGCCAGCAGCTTCGGACAGGGGAGAACTAATGAAAAACTGTTTTTT. This codes for CASSFGQGRTNEKLFF. The chain employs TRBV5-1 and TRBJ1-4; TRBD1 matches 9 bases. Germline V lookup: CDR1 SGHRS, CDR2 YFSETQ. After removal of 2 bases from V and 1 base from J, the junction contained 3 bases not matched to a gene. CDR3 length equals 16 residues.

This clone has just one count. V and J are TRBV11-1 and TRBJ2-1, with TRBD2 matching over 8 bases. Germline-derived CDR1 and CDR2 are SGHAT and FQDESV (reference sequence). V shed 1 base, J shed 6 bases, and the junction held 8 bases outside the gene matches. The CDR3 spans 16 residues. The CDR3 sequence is CASSLVSGAFSNEQFF. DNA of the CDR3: TGTGCCAGCAGCTTAGTTAGCGGGGCCTTTAGCAATGAGCAGTTCTTC.

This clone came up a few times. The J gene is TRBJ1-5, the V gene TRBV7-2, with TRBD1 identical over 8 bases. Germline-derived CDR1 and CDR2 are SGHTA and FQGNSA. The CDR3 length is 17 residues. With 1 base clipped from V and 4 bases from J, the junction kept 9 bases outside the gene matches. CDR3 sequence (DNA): TGTGCCAGCAGCTTAGTCGGGGGTCAGGGGGCAAATCAGCCCCAGCATTTT. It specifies CASSLVGGQGANQPQHF.

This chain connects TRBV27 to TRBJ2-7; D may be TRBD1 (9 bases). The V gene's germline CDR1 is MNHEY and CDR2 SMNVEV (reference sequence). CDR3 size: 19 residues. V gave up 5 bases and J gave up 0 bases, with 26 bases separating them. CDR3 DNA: TGTGCCAGCAGTCTCCGGGGGGGGTGGGGGACAGGGTTCTCCTACGAGCAGTACTTC. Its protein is CASSLRGGWGTGFSYEQYF.

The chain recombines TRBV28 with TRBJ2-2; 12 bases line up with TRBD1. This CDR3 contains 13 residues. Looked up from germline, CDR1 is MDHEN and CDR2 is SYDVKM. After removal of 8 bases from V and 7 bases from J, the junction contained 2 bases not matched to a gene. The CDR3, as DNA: TGTGCCAGCGGGACAGGGGGCGGCGGGGAGCTGTTTTTT. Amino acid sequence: CASGTGGGGELFF.

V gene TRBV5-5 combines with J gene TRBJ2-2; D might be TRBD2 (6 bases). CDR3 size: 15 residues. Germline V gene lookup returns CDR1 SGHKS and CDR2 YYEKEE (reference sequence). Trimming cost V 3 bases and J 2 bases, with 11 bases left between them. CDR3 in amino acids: CASSYGTGNTGELFF. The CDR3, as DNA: TGTGCCAGCAGCTACGGGACTGGCAACACCGGGGAGCTGTTTTTT.

The CDR3 DNA reads TGTGCCAGCAGTGAGCCCGGGACAGGGACCTACGAGCAGTACTTC. Protein sequence: CASSEPGTGTYEQYF. The J gene is TRBJ2-7, the V gene TRBV6-1; 9 bases are a match to TRBD1. The V gene's germline CDR1 is MNHNS and CDR2 SASEGT. The V gene end was trimmed by 3 bases and the J gene end by 2 bases; junction bases not matched to a gene: 5. The CDR3 loop spans 15 amino acids.

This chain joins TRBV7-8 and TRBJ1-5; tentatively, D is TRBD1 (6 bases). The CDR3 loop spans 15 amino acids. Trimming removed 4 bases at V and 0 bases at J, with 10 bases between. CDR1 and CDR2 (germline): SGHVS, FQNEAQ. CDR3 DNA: TGTGCCAGCAGCTCAGGGGAAAATAGCAATCAGCCCCAGCATTTT. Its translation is CASSSGENSNQPQHF.

The CDR3 protein is CASRSGGQPQHF. The CDR3 bases are TGTGCCAGTAGGTCAGGGGGTCAGCCCCAGCATTTT. This rearrangement joins TRBV19 to TRBJ1-5; 7 bases map to TRBD1. The junction had 2 bases not matched to a gene; V was cut back by 6 bases and J by 6 bases. Germline V gene sequence: CDR1 LNHDA, CDR2 SQIVND (reference sequence). This CDR3 is 12 amino acids long.

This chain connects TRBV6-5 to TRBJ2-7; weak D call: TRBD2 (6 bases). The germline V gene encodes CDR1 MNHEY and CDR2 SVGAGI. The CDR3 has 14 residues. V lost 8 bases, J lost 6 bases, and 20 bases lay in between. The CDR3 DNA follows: TGTGCCAGCTGGCCGGCTGCGGGGAACAGCGAGCAGTACTTC. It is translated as CASWPAAGNSEQYF.

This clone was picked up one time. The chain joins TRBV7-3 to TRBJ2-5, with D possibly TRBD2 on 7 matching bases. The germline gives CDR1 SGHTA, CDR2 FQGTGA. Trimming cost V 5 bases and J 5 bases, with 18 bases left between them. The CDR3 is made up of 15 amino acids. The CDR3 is CASSQRGGGGETQYF. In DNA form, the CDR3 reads TGTGCCAGCAGCCAAAGGGGGGGCGGGGGCGAGACCCAGTACTTC.

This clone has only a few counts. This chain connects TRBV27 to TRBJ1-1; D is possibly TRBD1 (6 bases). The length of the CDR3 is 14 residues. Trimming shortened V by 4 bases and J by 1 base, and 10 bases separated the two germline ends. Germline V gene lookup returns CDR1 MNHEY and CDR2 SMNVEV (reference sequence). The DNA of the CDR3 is TGTGCCAGCAGTTCGGCAGGGGCGAACACTGAAGCTTTCTTT. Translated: CASSSAGANTEAFF.

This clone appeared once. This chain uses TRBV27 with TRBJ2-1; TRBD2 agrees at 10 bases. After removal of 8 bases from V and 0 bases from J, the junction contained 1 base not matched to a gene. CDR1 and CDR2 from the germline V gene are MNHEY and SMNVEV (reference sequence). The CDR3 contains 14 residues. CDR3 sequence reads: CASSSGSSYNEQFF. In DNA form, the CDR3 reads TGTGCCAGCTCTAGCGGGAGCTCCTACAATGAGCAGTTCTTC.

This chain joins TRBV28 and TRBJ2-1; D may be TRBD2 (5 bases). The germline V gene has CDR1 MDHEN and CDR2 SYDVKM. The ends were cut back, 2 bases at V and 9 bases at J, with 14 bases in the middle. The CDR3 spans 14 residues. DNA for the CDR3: TGTGCCAGCAGTTTAGACGGGAACCCCGTTGAGCAGTTCTTC. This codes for CASSLDGNPVEQFF.

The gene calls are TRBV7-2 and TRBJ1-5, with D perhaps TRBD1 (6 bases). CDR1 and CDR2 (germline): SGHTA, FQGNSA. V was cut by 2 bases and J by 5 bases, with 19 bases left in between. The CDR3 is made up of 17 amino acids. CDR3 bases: TGTGCCAGCAGCTTACGATATGGGACAATTGGGGATCAGCCCCAGCATTTT. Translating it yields CASSLRYGTIGDQPQHF.

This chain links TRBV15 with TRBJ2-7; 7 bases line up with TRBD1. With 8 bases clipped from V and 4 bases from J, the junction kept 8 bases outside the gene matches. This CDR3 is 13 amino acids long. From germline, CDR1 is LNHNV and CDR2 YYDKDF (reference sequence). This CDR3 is CATRDSGIYEQYF. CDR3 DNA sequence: TGTGCCACCCGGGACAGCGGAATTTACGAGCAGTACTTC.

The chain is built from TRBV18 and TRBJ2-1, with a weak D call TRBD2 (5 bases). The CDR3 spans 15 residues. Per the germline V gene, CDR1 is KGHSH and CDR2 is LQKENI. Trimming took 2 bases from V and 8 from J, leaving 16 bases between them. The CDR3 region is CASSPGEGQFYEQFF. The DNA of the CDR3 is TGTGCCAGCTCACCAGGTGAGGGCCAATTCTATGAGCAGTTCTTC.

CDR3 residues: CASSQGDRPYEQYF. The CDR3 nucleotides are TGTGCCAGCAGTCAAGGGGACAGGCCCTACGAGCAGTACTTC. The chain joins TRBV28 to TRBJ2-7; 8 bases align to TRBD1. The CDR3 is made up of 14 amino acids. V trimming: 5 bases; J trimming: 2 bases; junction bases outside the gene matches: 5. From germline, CDR1 is MDHEN and CDR2 SYDVKM.